These T cell receptor beta chains were read from a single sample in a study of OX40 agonist ivuxolimab in advanced cancers. Some clones are missing from TCRdb's copy, which holds only in-frame ones; the method was immunoSEQ multiplex PCR. The table records under 80,000 clones, 75% to 90% of them present only once. The source was CD4+ or CD8+ T cells sorted from blood, collected in a trial of the OX40 agonist ivuxolimab. All receptors derive from an adult with an advanced solid tumor such as melanoma, head and neck, liver or kidney cancer. CDR3s include the opening cysteine and the closing phenylalanine or tryptophan. D genes are given only for firm matches. Size tells how often a clone was seen (once, few, many) or the class of an expanded clone, and some rows leave it out.

clone size	J gene	D gene	V gene	CDR3 protein	CDR3 DNA
.	TRBJ2-1	TRBD1	TRBV13	CASSFRDSNSYNEQFF	TGTGCCAGCAGCTTCCGGGACAGCAACTCCTACAATGAGCAGTTCTTC
.	TRBJ1-1	.	TRBV27	CASSSTRTENTEAFF	TGTGCCAGCAGTTCCACACGGACCGAGAACACTGAAGCTTTCTTT
.	TRBJ2-7	.	TRBV6-5	CASSSDREQYF	TGTGCCAGCAGCTCCGACAGGGAGCAGTACTTC
.	TRBJ2-7	.	TRBV11-2	CASSLVSYEQYF	TGTGCCAGCAGCTTAGTAAGTTACGAGCAGTACTTC
.	TRBJ1-3	.	TRBV30	CAWKRDRNSGNTIYF	TGTGCCTGGAAACGAGACCGAAACTCTGGAAACACCATATATTTT
.	TRBJ1-6	.	TRBV28	CASRTGSSYNSPLHF	TGTGCCAGCAGAACAGGGAGCTCCTATAATTCACCCCTCCACTTT
.	TRBJ2-1	TRBD2	TRBV10-3	CAISEGGDRRGGEQFF	TGTGCCATCAGTGAGGGGGGGGACCGAAGGGGAGGTGAGCAGTTCTTC
.	TRBJ2-5	TRBD1	TRBV9	CASSPTGGLETQYF	TGTGCCAGCAGCCCCACAGGGGGCCTTGAGACCCAGTACTTC
.	TRBJ2-5	.	TRBV7-2	CASSYDGRHREQYF	TGTGCCAGCAGCTATGACGGACGACACCGAGAGCAGTACTTC
once	TRBJ2-7	.	TRBV29-1	CSVRASQGEQYF	TGCAGCGTTCGGGCCTCACAGGGAGAGCAGTACTTC
.	TRBJ1-2	.	TRBV10-2	CASSAGGRTYGYTF	TGCGCCAGCAGTGCCGGGGGGCGGACCTATGGCTACACCTTC
.	TRBJ2-3	TRBD2	TRBV7-3	CASSSSPSGGADTQYF	TGTGCCAGCAGCTCTTCACCTAGCGGGGGTGCAGATACGCAGTATTTT
.	TRBJ1-3	.	TRBV30	CAWKGGTNTIYF	TGTGCCTGGAAGGGCGGTACAAACACCATATATTTT
.	TRBJ2-1	.	TRBV6-6	CASSWRRATNEQFF	TGTGCCAGCAGTTGGCGCAGGGCGACGAATGAGCAGTTCTTC
.	TRBJ1-1	.	TRBV9	CASSVAAGNTEAFF	TGTGCCAGCAGCGTAGCGGCGGGAAACACTGAAGCTTTCTTT
.	TRBJ2-1	TRBD2	TRBV10-1	CASGGGRAKNEQFF	TGCGCCAGCGGGGGTGGGAGGGCGAAGAATGAGCAGTTCTTC
.	TRBJ2-1	.	TRBV21-1	CAGGLTEAEIFNEQFF	TGTGCCGGGGGACTCACGGAAGCGGAAATATTCAATGAGCAGTTCTTC